This TCR beta chain was sequenced for a study of T cells in localized non-small cell lung cancer. Findings and caveats of the study: It was uninvolved adjacent lung that showed the highest T cell clonality, exceeding tumor. Analysis by sequencing included only one tumor region, so heterogeneity remains possible. Longer overall survival accompanied higher blood T cell density.

TCRdb keeps only in-frame clones here, not all; method: immunoSEQ multiplex PCR. The sample has about 26,000 clones; over 75% are singletons. About this clone itself: The antigen is undetermined.

This clonotype was sampled from a man between 40 and 69 years old with stage III squamous cell lung carcinoma. Source: peripheral blood, taken before any cancer treatment.

The CDR3 DNA is TGTGCCAGCAGTTACCGGACAGGGGAGTACAATGAGCAGTTCTTC. The encoded protein is CASSYRTGEYNEQFF. The V call is TRBV6-5, the J call TRBJ2-1; 9 bases are a match to TRBD1. The CDR3 loop spans 15 amino acids. With V trimmed by 2 bases and J by 4 bases, 3 bases remained unmatched. Germline CDR1 reads MNHEY; CDR2 reads SVGAGI.